The present TCR beta chain was sequenced within a study of cytomegalovirus exposure and HLA in healthy donors. PCR used 60 Vbeta primers and 13 Jbeta primers. Under the authors' procedure: A later analysis counted 70 million to 85 million unique TCR beta chains, around 12 million shared. The assay was immunoSEQ multiplex PCR, and TCRdb's table has in-frame clones only and misses some. Clone size and the V and J calls come from that table; the DNA yielded D and trimming. The sample yields about 160,000 clones, around 79% seen once. Study-wide findings and caveats: Presence/absence results assume similar sequencing depth per donor, which may not hold.

CDR3 length equals 14 residues. The trim removed 4 bases at V and 3 bases at J, leaving 5 bases unmatched. Germline V CDR1 and CDR2: SGHNT, YYREEE (reference sequence). Concerning this clone: What it binds is unknown.

Sequencing was performed on PBMCs. This chain links TRBV5-4 with TRBJ1-1; 8 bases map to TRBD1. The sequence came from a man aged 40-55 years in good health and CMV-seronegative. This chain's CDR3 is CASSEGQVDTEAFF. CDR3 DNA: TGTGCCAGCAGCGAGGGACAGGTAGACACTGAAGCTTTCTTT.